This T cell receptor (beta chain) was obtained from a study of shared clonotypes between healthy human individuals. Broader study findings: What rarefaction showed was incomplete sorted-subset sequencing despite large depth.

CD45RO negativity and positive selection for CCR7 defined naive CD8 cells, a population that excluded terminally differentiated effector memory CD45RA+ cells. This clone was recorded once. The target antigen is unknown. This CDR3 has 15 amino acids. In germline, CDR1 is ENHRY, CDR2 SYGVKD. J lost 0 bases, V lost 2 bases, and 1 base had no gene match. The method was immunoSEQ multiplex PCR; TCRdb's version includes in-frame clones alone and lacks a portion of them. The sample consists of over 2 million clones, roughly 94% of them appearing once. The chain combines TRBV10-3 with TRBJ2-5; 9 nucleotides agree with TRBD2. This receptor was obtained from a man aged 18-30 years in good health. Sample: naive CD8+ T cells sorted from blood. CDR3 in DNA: TGTGCCATCAGTGAGGCTAGCGGGGACCAAGAGACCCAGTACTTC. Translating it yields CAISEASGDQETQYF.